This T cell receptor beta chain is from a study of cytomegalovirus exposure and HLA in healthy donors. Turning to the study itself: Sequencing of around 200 million T cells in an earlier analysis found 95 million to 120 million unique TCR beta sequences.

Primers for the PCR totalled 60 Vbeta and 13 Jbeta. Only in-frame clones appear in the TCRdb table, and some are missing; sequencing was by immunoSEQ multiplex PCR. The repertoire holds 200,000 or so clones, with approximately 85% as singletons. Germline values: CDR1 SGHTA, CDR2 FQGNSA. V gave up 2 bases and J gave up 1 base, with 9 bases separating them. CDR3 size: 15 residues. As concerns this clone: As yet, its antigen is unknown.

Study conclusions and caveats: Later, an analysis showed that TCR beta chains associated with HLA were more clonally expanded than others that were equally common. In a later analysis, approximately 18,000 TCR beta sequences were associated with HLA alleles at 0.05 false discovery rate.

The specimen was PBMCs. The TCR sequence derives from a woman aged 50 to 60 in good health and CMV-seropositive. The chain uses TRBV7-2 and TRBJ2-1, with D perhaps TRBD2 (5 bases). This CDR3 is CASSLKSGSYNEQFF. For the CDR3, the DNA is TGTGCCAGCAGCTTAAAAAGCGGTTCCTACAATGAGCAGTTCTTC. Filled out from reference TRBV7-2 and TRBJ2-1, the complete variable domain reads GAGVSQSPSNKVTEKGKDVELRCDPISGHTALYWYRQSLGQGLEFLIYFQGNSAPDKSGLPSDRFSAERTGGSVSTLTIQRTQQEDSAVYLCASSLKSGSYNEQFFGPGTRLTVL.